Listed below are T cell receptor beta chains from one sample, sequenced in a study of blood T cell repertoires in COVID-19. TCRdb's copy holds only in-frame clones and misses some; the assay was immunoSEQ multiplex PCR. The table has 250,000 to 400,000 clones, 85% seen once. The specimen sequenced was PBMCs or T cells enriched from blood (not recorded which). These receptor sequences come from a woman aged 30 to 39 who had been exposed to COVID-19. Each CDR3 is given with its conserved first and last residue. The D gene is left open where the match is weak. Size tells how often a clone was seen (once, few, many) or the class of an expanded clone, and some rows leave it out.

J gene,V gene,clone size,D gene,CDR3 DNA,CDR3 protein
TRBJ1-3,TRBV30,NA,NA,TGTGCCTGGAGTGCACGGGGAATAAAAAACACCATATATTTT,CAWSARGIKNTIYF
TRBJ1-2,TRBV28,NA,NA,TGTGCCAGCTTTCAGGACTATGGCTACACCTTC,CASFQDYGYTF
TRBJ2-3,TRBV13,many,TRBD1,TGTGCCAGCAGAGGCAGGGGGCGCACAGATACGCAGTATTTT,CASRGRGRTDTQYF
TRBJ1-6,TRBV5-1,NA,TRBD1,TGCGCCAGCAGAAAATGGACAGGGGAGGATTCACCCCTCCACTTT,CASRKWTGEDSPLHF
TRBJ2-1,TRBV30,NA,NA,TGTGCCTTGGGCTATCGGAGATACCGTTACAATGAGCAGTTCTTC,CALGYRRYRYNEQFF
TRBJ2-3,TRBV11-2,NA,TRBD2,TGTGCCAGCAGCACACTAGCGGGAGTTTCCGCAGATACGCAGTATTTT,CASSTLAGVSADTQYF
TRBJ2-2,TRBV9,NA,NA,TGTGCCAGCAGCGTAGATGGTACCGGGGACACCGGGGAGCTGTTTTTT,CASSVDGTGDTGELFF
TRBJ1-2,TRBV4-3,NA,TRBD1,TGCGCCAGCAGCCTAGACAGGGGCCTTAGTTATGGCTACACCTTC,CASSLDRGLSYGYTF
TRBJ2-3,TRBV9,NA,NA,TGTGCCAGCAGCGTAGTCGGGCCAGGGGACCCAGATACGCAGTATTTT,CASSVVGPGDPDTQYF
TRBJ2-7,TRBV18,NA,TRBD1,TGTGCCAGCTCACCTCCGGGACAGGGGTCCTACGAGCAGTACTTC,CASSPPGQGSYEQYF
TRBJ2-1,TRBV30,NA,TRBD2,TGTGCCTGGAGTGGGGGGATTCGCGGGAGGGCTTACAATGAGCAGTTCTTC,CAWSGGIRGRAYNEQFF
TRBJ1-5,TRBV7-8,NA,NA,TGTGCCAGCAGCTTAGTGGGGAGATACAATCAGCCCCAGCATTTT,CASSLVGRYNQPQHF
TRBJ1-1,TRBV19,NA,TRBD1,TGTGCCAGTAGTCCGGGACAGATCAACACTGAAGCTTTCTTT,CASSPGQINTEAFF
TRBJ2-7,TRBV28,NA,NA,TGTGCCAGCAGTCCTTACAACGAGCAGTACTTC,CASSPYNEQYF
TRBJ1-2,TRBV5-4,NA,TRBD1,TGTGCCAGCAGCTTGGAGACAGGGAGGTATGGCTACACCTTC,CASSLETGRYGYTF
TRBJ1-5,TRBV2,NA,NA,TGTGCCAGCAGTGCGGAGGGAAAAGGGCAGCCCCAGCATTTT,CASSAEGKGQPQHF
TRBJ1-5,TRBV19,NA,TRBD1,TGTGCCAGTACCGAATGGACAGGGCGGGGGCAGCCCCAGCATTTT,CASTEWTGRGQPQHF
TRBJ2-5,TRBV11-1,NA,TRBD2,TGTGCCAGCAGCCTTCCTAGCGGGGGTGGAGAGACCCAGTACTTC,CASSLPSGGGETQYF
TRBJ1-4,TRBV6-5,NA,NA,TGTGCCGGCTCCCGGACAATTAGCGAAAAACTGTTTTTT,CAGSRTISEKLFF
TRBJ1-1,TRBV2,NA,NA,TGTGCCAGCAGCCGAGGCTGGAACACTGAAGCTTTCTTT,CASSRGWNTEAFF
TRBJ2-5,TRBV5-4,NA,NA,TGTGCCAGCAGCTTGGAGGAGCTCCAAGAGACCCAGTACTTC,CASSLEELQETQYF
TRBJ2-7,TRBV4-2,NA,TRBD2,TGTGCCAGCAGCCGAGACTTAGCGGGGGGGCGGCACGAGCAGTACTTC,CASSRDLAGGRHEQYF
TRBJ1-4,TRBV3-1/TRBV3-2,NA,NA,TGTGCCAGCAGTAACAGGGTCCTTGTCGAAAAACTGTTTTTT,CASSNRVLVEKLFF
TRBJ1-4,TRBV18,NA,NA,TGTGCCAGCTCACCTAACTCGTACTTGGACACATTTAATGAAAAACTGTTTTTT,CASSPNSYLDTFNEKLFF
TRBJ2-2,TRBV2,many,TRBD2,TGTGCCAGCAGGCGGGAAGCGGGGGCCTTAGGGGAGCTGTTTTTT,CASRREAGALGELFF
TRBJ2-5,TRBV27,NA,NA,TGTGCCAGCAGTTTAACTAGGGTGAGCGAGACCCAGTACTTC,CASSLTRVSETQYF
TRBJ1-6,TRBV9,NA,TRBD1,TGTGCCAGCAGCGTCCTACCGACAGGGAACTCACCCCTCCACTTT,CASSVLPTGNSPLHF
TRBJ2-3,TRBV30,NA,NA,TGTGCCTCCCTCTCCAGTAGCACAGATACGCAGTATTTT,CASLSSSTDTQYF
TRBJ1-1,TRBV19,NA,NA,TGTGCCAGTAGTATACAGGACACTGAAGCTTTCTTT,CASSIQDTEAFF
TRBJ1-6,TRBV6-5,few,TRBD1,TGTGCCAGCAGTTTTGACAGGGGAGGATATAATTCACCCCTCCACTTT,CASSFDRGGYNSPLHF
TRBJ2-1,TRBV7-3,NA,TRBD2,TGTGCCAGCAGCAGAACCGGGACTAGCGCCGACAATGAGCAGTTCTTC,CASSRTGTSADNEQFF
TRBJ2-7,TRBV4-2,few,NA,TGTGCCAGCAGCCCCCGGGGCTCCTACGAGCAGTACTTC,CASSPRGSYEQYF
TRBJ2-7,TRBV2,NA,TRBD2,TGTGCCAGCAGTGGGACTAGAAAGGAGCAGTACTTC,CASSGTRKEQYF
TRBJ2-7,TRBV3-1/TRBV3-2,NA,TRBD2,TGTGCCAGCAGCCAGGTTATGCGGGGGGCAGGCTACGAGCAGTACTTC,CASSQVMRGAGYEQYF
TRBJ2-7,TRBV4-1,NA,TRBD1,TGCGCCAGCAGCCAAGGAACGAGAACAGGGGCCTACGAGCAGTACTTC,CASSQGTRTGAYEQYF
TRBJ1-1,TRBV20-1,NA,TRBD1,TGCAGTGCTGGTGACAGGGCTTCCATGAACACTGAAGCTTTCTTT,CSAGDRASMNTEAFF
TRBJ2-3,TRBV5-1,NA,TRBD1,TGCGCCAGCAGCTCAGGACAGGGGAGCACAGATACGCAGTATTTT,CASSSGQGSTDTQYF
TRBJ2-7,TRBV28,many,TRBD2,TGTGCCAGCAGTTTGGAAGCGGGACTTAACTACGAGCAGTACTTC,CASSLEAGLNYEQYF
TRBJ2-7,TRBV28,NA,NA,TGTGCCAGCAGTTTCCCGTCGACTGGCTACGAGCAGTACTTC,CASSFPSTGYEQYF
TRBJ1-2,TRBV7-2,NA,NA,TGTGCCAGCAGCTTAGAAAAGTTAGCTAACTATGGCTACACCTTC,CASSLEKLANYGYTF
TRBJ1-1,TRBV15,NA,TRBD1,TGTGCCACCAGCAAACCGGGACAGGGAGGGGACACTGAAGCTTTCTTT,CATSKPGQGGDTEAFF
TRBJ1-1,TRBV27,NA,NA,TGTGCCAGCAGTCCGGACTTAATAAGAGCTTTCTTT,CASSPDLIRAFF
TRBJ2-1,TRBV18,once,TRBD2,TGTGCCAGCTCCCCCATGACTAGCCACTCCTACAATGAGCAGTTCTTC,CASSPMTSHSYNEQFF
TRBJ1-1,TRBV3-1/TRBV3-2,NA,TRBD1,TGTGCCAGCAGCCAAGATGTGGGACAGGTGGCTGAAGCTTTCTTT,CASSQDVGQVAEAFF
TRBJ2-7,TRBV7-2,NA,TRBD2,TGTGCCAGCAGCTTAGGTAGCGGGGGGAGCTCCTACGAGCAGTACTTC,CASSLGSGGSSYEQYF
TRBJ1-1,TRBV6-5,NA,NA,TGTGCCAGCAGAAGCAGGGGGAACACTGAAGCTTTCTTT,CASRSRGNTEAFF
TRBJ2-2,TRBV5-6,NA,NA,TGTGCCAGCAGCTTGGGAGGTCTGGGGGAGCTGTTTTTT,CASSLGGLGELFF
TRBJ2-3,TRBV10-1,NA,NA,TGCGCCAGCAGTGCTCGGTGGGACAAAAGCACAGATACGCAGTATTTT,CASSARWDKSTDTQYF
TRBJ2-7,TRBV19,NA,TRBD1,TGTGCCAGTAGTATTTTGACCGGGACAGGGGCCTACGAGCAGTACTTC,CASSILTGTGAYEQYF